This T cell receptor beta chain was retrieved from a study of blood T cell repertoires in COVID-19. Sequencing used immunoSEQ multiplex PCR; TCRdb keeps in-frame clones, though not all of them. Among approximately 490,000 clones, approximately 86% were seen once, and the ten largest hold approximately 8%. Germline assignment: CDR1 SGDLS and CDR2 YYNGEE. Trimming pared 3 bases from V and 5 bases from J, leaving 9 bases between. This CDR3 region has 13 residues. The gene calls are TRBV9 and TRBJ1-5; D remains ambiguous. The clonotype comes from a woman aged 55-70 years who had recovered from COVID-19. Sequenced material: PBMCs or T cells enriched from blood (not recorded which). CDR3 DNA: TGTGCCAGCAGCGAGGGAGACGATCAGCCCCAGCATTTT. This translates into CASSEGDDQPQHF.